This entry lists 30 T cell receptor beta chains sequenced from one sample in a study of glioma-infiltrating T cells after dendritic cell vaccination. Time point reported: after dendritic cell vaccination, including at tumor progression/relapse. Data came from immunoSEQ multiplex PCR; TCRdb stores just in-frame clones and leaves some out. The sample includes some 90,000 clones, over 75% of them seen just once. Sequenced here: blood, sampled after dendritic cell vaccination. All receptors derive from a human donor with glioblastoma.

The chain is built from TRBV5-6 and TRBJ2-7; 15 bases match TRBD2. CDR3 length: 16 residues. The V segment lost 4 bases and the J segment 1 base; nucleotides outside the gene matches: 3. Germline CDR1 is SGHDT and CDR2 is YYEEEE. The CDR3, as DNA: TGTGCCAGCAGCCGGGGACTAGCGGGAGGTTCCTACGAGCAGTACGTC. This sequence encodes CASSRGLAGGSYEQYV.

V usage is TRBV27 and J usage is TRBJ1-1; maybe TRBD1 (6 bases). From germline, CDR1 is MNHEY and CDR2 SMNVEV (reference sequence). Trimming left V 5 bases short and J 6 bases short, with 13 bases between. CDR3 length: 13 amino acids. The CDR3 is CASSATTGSEAFF. The CDR3 bases are TGTGCCAGCAGTGCGACTACAGGGTCTGAAGCTTTCTTT.

This chain connects TRBV30 to TRBJ1-2; 8 bases map to TRBD1. V trimming: 4 bases; J trimming: 4 bases; junction bases outside the gene matches: 8. CDR1 and CDR2 from the germline V gene are GTSNPN and SVGIG (reference sequence). This CDR3 spans 14 amino acids. CDR3 sequence reads: CAWKIGQGGYGYTF. The CDR3 nucleotides read TGTGCCTGGAAGATAGGACAGGGTGGCTATGGCTACACCTTC.

The chain employs TRBV5-6 and TRBJ1-1; the match to TRBD1 covers 8 bases. The V and J ends lost 1 base and 5 bases, in that order; junction bases with no gene match: 7. Germline values: CDR1 SGHDT, CDR2 YYEEEE. This CDR3 comprises 15 residues. The CDR3 spells CASSLRTGFGTEAFF. Written as DNA, the CDR3 is TGTGCCAGCAGCTTGAGGACAGGGTTTGGTACTGAAGCTTTCTTT.

About this clone itself: In the same sample, other DNA sequences code for this CDR3. This chain uses TRBV2 with TRBJ2-2, with D possibly TRBD1 on 5 matching bases. The germline V and J ends were trimmed by 4 bases and 1 base, with 10 bases remaining between them. Germline V gene lookup returns CDR1 SNHLY and CDR2 FYNNEI. The CDR3 totals 15 residues. The CDR3 loop reads CASSGQGRNTGELFF. The CDR3 coding sequence is TGTGCCAGCAGTGGGCAGGGTAGGAACACCGGGGAGCTGTTTTTT.

Note on this clone: One end of the junction varies from germline; a read error may be responsible. The chain combines TRBV5-1 with TRBJ2-7; TRBD1 might be the D (5 bases). The CDR3 consists of 12 residues. CDR1 is SGHRS, CDR2 YFSETQ, per germline. The CDR3 DNA reads TGCGCCAGCAGCCTGTACGACGGACACCAAGACTTC. It translates to CASSLYDGHQDF.

This chain connects TRBV4-1 to TRBJ1-2, with D tentatively TRBD1 (6 bases). The CDR3 is 15 amino acids. Trimming shortened V by 1 base and J by 2 bases, and 11 bases separated the two germline ends. Germline V CDR1 and CDR2: MGHRA, YSYEKL. The CDR3 DNA reads as TGCGCCAGCAGCCAAGCACAGGGAGTAAACTATGGCTACACCTTC. Residues: CASSQAQGVNYGYTF.

V gene TRBV18 combines with J gene TRBJ1-4, with TRBD1 matching 7 bases. The CDR3 is made up of 13 amino acids. The J segment lost 5 bases and the V segment lost 3 bases, leaving 0 bases of the junction unmatched. The germline V gene encodes CDR1 KGHSH and CDR2 LQKENI. CDR3 residues: CASSPGQNEKLFF. CDR3 DNA sequence: TGTGCCAGCTCACCGGGACAGAATGAAAAACTGTTTTTT.

By proportion, this clone is medium-sized. This chain connects TRBV6-4 to TRBJ2-3; TRBD2 agrees at 13 bases. With V trimmed by 5 bases and J by 0 bases, 2 bases remained unmatched. This CDR3 spans 16 amino acids. Germline values: CDR1 MRHNA, CDR2 SNTAGT. In DNA, the CDR3 is TGTGCCAGCAGTCCGACTAGCGGGGGGAGCACAGATACGCAGTATTTT. Amino acids: CASSPTSGGSTDTQYF.

This sequence joins TRBV6-5 and TRBJ2-5, with 7 positions matching TRBD1. CDR3 size: 14 residues. The germline V gene has CDR1 MNHEY and CDR2 SVGAGI. The junction had 5 bases not matched to a gene; V was cut back by 5 bases and J by 2 bases. The CDR3 DNA follows: TGTGCCAGCAGTAGACAGGGATTTCAAGAGACCCAGTACTTC. This sequence encodes CASSRQGFQETQYF.

The CDR3 region is CAISDRSYEKLFF. The CDR3 DNA is TGTGCCATCTCTGACAGGAGTTATGAAAAACTGTTTTTT. The V and J genes are TRBV6-6 and TRBJ1-4; D is possibly TRBD1 (6 bases). CDR1 is MNHNY and CDR2 is SVGAGI in the germline V gene (reference sequence). Trimming stripped 10 bases from V and 6 bases from J, with 15 bases between. The CDR3 loop spans 13 amino acids.

This clone was seen a few times. This specimen includes other DNA sequences encoding the same CDR3. The chain has TRBV5-4 and TRBJ1-1, with D hard to call. Germline V gene data show CDR1 as SGHNT and CDR2 as YYREEE (reference sequence). The V end was cut by 2 bases, the J end by 1 base, with 6 bases between. The CDR3 contains 13 residues. CDR3 bases: TGTGCCAGCAGCTTTTCAGGGAACACTGAAGCTTTCTTT. It codes for CASSFSGNTEAFF.

The chain is built from TRBV5-1 and TRBJ2-3, with TRBD2 identical over 8 bases. This CDR3 comprises 16 residues. V lost 2 bases and J lost 4; bases outside the gene matches: 9. Germline lookup yields CDR1 SGHRS and CDR2 YFSETQ. The CDR3 sequence: CASSFKRENLADTQYF. DNA of the CDR3: TGCGCCAGCAGCTTCAAGCGGGAGAATTTGGCAGATACGCAGTATTTT.

The chain uses TRBV7-2 and TRBJ2-5; 7 nucleotides line up with TRBD2. There are 14 residues in the CDR3. Germline V CDR1 and CDR2: SGHTA, FQGNSA. V lost 1 base to trimming and J lost 4 bases; unmatched junction nucleotides: 3. As DNA, the CDR3 is TGTGCCAGCAGCTTAGTAGTAGCGGGAGAGACCCAGTACTTC. This encodes CASSLVVAGETQYF.

This rearrangement joins TRBV7-8 to TRBJ1-5; D may be TRBD1 (6 bases). The CDR3 is 16 residues long. Germline lookup yields CDR1 SGHVS and CDR2 FQNEAQ. With 0 bases removed from V and 6 bases from J, the gap between germline ends came to 15 bases. The CDR3 is CASSLATGGTSQPQHF. The CDR3 DNA reads TGTGCCAGCAGCTTAGCGACAGGAGGAACTAGTCAGCCCCAGCATTTT.

A word on this clone: A junction boundary mismatches the germline segment, possibly from a read error. In nucleotides, the CDR3 is TGTGCCAGCAGCGTAGGGGCAGGGGTGGTCTATAGCTACACCTTC. Amino acids: CASSVGAGVVYSYTF. V is TRBV9 and J is TRBJ1-2; perhaps TRBD1 as D (6 bases). Germline V gene data show CDR1 as SGDLS and CDR2 as YYNGEE. This CDR3 region has 15 residues.

The chain combines TRBV4-2 with TRBJ1-6, with D unclear. CDR3 length equals 14 residues. Deletions cut 0 bases from V and 7 bases from J, with 7 bases between. Germline V lookup: CDR1 LGHNA, CDR2 YNFKEQ. The chain's CDR3 is CASSQDPRNSPLHF. In DNA, the CDR3 is TGTGCCAGCAGCCAAGATCCCCGGAATTCACCCCTCCACTTT.

The chain carries TRBV6-4 and TRBJ2-7, with 7 bases that match TRBD1. CDR1 and CDR2 (germline): MRHNA, SNTAGT. V gave up 3 bases and J gave up 1 base; unmatched junction bases: 6. The CDR3 consists of 15 residues. In DNA, the CDR3 is TGTGCCAGCAGTGAAACAGGGGATTCTTCCTACGAGCAGTACGTC. Its protein product is CASSETGDSSYEQYV.

Details on this clone: In this CDR3 the conserved last residue, phenylalanine or tryptophan, is missing, so a read error is likely. V gene TRBV5-1 combines with J gene TRBJ1-6; D gene unclear. Germline CDR1 reads SGHRS; CDR2 reads YFSETQ. The V end was cut by 5 bases, the J end by 0 bases, with 9 bases between. CDR3 length: 15 amino acids. CDR3 nucleotide sequence: TGCGCCAGCAGTATAGGGAGCTCCTATAATTCACCCCTCCACCTT. Protein product: CASSIGSSYNSPLHL.

This chain connects TRBV9 to TRBJ2-5; 10 bases fit TRBD1. Germline values: CDR1 SGDLS, CDR2 YYNGEE. This CDR3 spans 14 amino acids. Trimming took 4 bases from V and 3 from J; bases not matched to a gene: 3. In DNA, the CDR3 is TGTGCCAGCAGCCGGACAGGGGGGGAAGAGACCCAGTACTTC. Amino acids: CASSRTGGEETQYF.

The rearrangement links TRBV5-1 to TRBJ1-2, with no clear D. This CDR3 is built from 15 residues. The germline V and J ends were trimmed by 0 bases and 6 bases, with 15 bases remaining between them. CDR1 and CDR2 from the germline V gene are SGHRS and YFSETQ. Here the CDR3 DNA reads TGCGCCAGCAGCTTGGGGGAGGGAAAGATAGATGGCTACACCTTC. This translates into CASSLGEGKIDGYTF.

The CDR3 region is CASRWGEMNTEAFF. CDR3 nucleotide sequence: TGTGCCAGCAGATGGGGGGAAATGAACACTGAAGCTTTCTTT. V is TRBV6-1 and J is TRBJ1-1, with a tentative D call TRBD1 (5 bases). Germline V gene data show CDR1 as MNHNS and CDR2 as SASEGT. V lost 6 bases and J 0 bases, leaving 11 bases between the germline ends. The CDR3 spans 14 residues.

This chain joins TRBV5-1 and TRBJ2-7; TRBD2 matches at 9 bases. The CDR3 runs to 15 residues. Germline CDR1 and CDR2: SGHRS and YFSETQ. V shed 0 bases and J 4 bases; nucleotides not matched to a gene: 5. Here the CDR3 DNA reads TGCGCCAGCAGCTTGGTCCCTAGCGGGGAATACGAGCAGTACTTC. Translation gives CASSLVPSGEYEQYF.

This clone was counted a few times. V gene TRBV5-1 combines with J gene TRBJ1-5, with D possibly matching TRBD1 (6 bases). The ends were cut back, 2 bases at V and 1 base at J, with 7 bases in the middle. The germline V gene encodes CDR1 SGHRS and CDR2 YFSETQ. CDR3 length: 14 residues. CDR3 in DNA: TGCGCCAGCAGCTTTGGACAGAGCAATCAGCCCCAGCATTTT. Translation: CASSFGQSNQPQHF.

The chain combines TRBV29-1 with TRBJ1-6; no clear D gene. Trimming shortened V by 7 bases and J by 9 bases, and 13 bases separated the two germline ends. Germline assignment: CDR1 SQVTM and CDR2 ANQGSEA. The CDR3 consists of 12 residues. CDR3 bases: TGCAGCGCGTCAGATCCAGGTTCACCCCTCCACTTT. This gives the protein CSASDPGSPLHF. Full variable domain (rest looked up from reference TRBV29-1 and TRBJ1-6): SAVISQKPSRDICQRGTSLTIQCQVDSQVTMMFWYRQQPGQSLTLIATANQGSEATYESGFVIDKFPISRPNLTFSTLTVSNMSPEDSSIYLCSASDPGSPLHFGNGTRLTVT.

This chain links TRBV19 with TRBJ2-3; D ambiguous. Germline V gene sequence: CDR1 LNHDA, CDR2 SQIVND (reference sequence). The V end was cut by 9 bases, the J end by 1 base, with 14 bases between. The CDR3 totals 14 residues. CDR3 loop: CASNTRLGTDTQYF. In DNA, the CDR3 is TGTGCCAGCAACACCCGACTTGGCACAGATACGCAGTATTTT.

The sample holds a few counts of this clone. V usage is TRBV19 and J usage is TRBJ2-5; 9 bases agree with TRBD2. Germline V gene lookup returns CDR1 LNHDA and CDR2 SQIVND (reference sequence). This CDR3 has 15 amino acids. Unmatched junction bases numbered 11, after V lost 7 bases and J lost 5 bases. The CDR3, as DNA: TGTGCCAGTACTCGGGATAGCGGGAGATTGGAGACCCAGTACTTC. Encoded protein: CASTRDSGRLETQYF. The full variable domain, in which reference TRBV19 and TRBJ2-5 provide the parts outside the CDR3, is DGGITQSPKYLFRKEGQNVTLSCEQNLNHDAMYWYRQDPGQGLRLIYYSQIVNDFQKGDIAEGYSVSREKKESFPLTVTSAQKNPTAFYLCASTRDSGRLETQYFGPGTRLLVL.

The chain recombines TRBV2 with TRBJ1-5; D uncertain. This CDR3 comprises 14 residues. V was shortened by 6 bases and J by 0 bases, with 9 bases between the two germline ends. Germline V gene lookup returns CDR1 SNHLY and CDR2 FYNNEI. Written as DNA, the CDR3 is TGTGCCAGCAGGGAACGGGTTAGCAATCAGCCCCAGCATTTT. It translates to CASRERVSNQPQHF.

This rearrangement joins TRBV6-6 to TRBJ2-7; 7 nucleotides match TRBD1. J gave up 0 bases and V 5 bases, and 10 bases lay outside the gene matches. Germline V gene sequence: CDR1 MNHNY, CDR2 SVGAGI (reference sequence). The CDR3 sequence is 16 residues long. The CDR3 protein is CASSPRTGPISYEQYF. The CDR3 DNA is TGTGCCAGCAGTCCCCGGACAGGCCCCATCTCCTACGAGCAGTACTTC.

The V call is TRBV5-1, the J call TRBJ1-1; 7 bases fit TRBD1. This CDR3 is 17 amino acids long. The V segment lost 1 base and the J segment 4 bases; nucleotides outside the gene matches: 13. Germline V CDR1 and CDR2: SGHRS, YFSETQ. This chain's CDR3 is CASSLWLEGAEGTEAFF. In DNA, the CDR3 is TGCGCCAGCAGCTTGTGGTTAGAGGGGGCAGAGGGCACTGAAGCTTTCTTT.